Listed below are T cell receptor beta chains from one sample, sequenced in a study of regulatory T cells in long-lasting Graves disease. TCRdb re-derived calls from the multiplex PCR reads in MiXCR, one entry per CDR3 protein. Counted here are 650,000 to 700,000 distinct CDR3 sequences, around 30% occurring once; the ten biggest clones make up 35% to 55%. The sequencing here drew on peripheral blood mononuclear cells (PBMCs), taken when the disease was refractory, from a patient treated with antithyroid drugs. The source of these receptors is a female donor with Graves disease. Each CDR3 is given without its conserved first and last residue. D genes are given only for firm matches. Where a row states a size, it is once, few, many or the class of an expanded clone; other rows omit it.

d_call: -; clone_size: -; v_call: TRBV29-1; j_call: TRBJ1-2; cdr3_aa: SVEESAYGYT
d_call: TRBD2; clone_size: -; v_call: TRBV7-6; j_call: TRBJ2-2; cdr3_aa: ASSLAAGGYWTGELF
d_call: -; clone_size: -; v_call: TRBV29-1; j_call: TRBJ1-1; cdr3_aa: SGQTYPNTEAF
d_call: TRBD1; clone_size: few; v_call: TRBV10-3; j_call: TRBJ2-7; cdr3_aa: AISTGTGTYEQY
d_call: -; clone_size: many; v_call: TRBV2; j_call: TRBJ2-4; cdr3_aa: ASSEARGAKNIQY
d_call: -; clone_size: few; v_call: TRBV12-3/TRBV12-4; j_call: TRBJ1-3; cdr3_aa: ASSLNRGLHSGNTIY
d_call: -; clone_size: few; v_call: TRBV20-1; j_call: TRBJ2-7; cdr3_aa: SGEGGTYEQY
d_call: -; clone_size: few; v_call: TRBV3-1; j_call: TRBJ1-5; cdr3_aa: ASSQMNQPQH
d_call: -; clone_size: -; v_call: TRBV5-1; j_call: TRBJ1-6; cdr3_aa: ASSPPEDRQPLH
d_call: -; clone_size: -; v_call: TRBV9; j_call: TRBJ1-1; cdr3_aa: ASSSADPWGMNTEAF
d_call: TRBD1; clone_size: few; v_call: TRBV6-1; j_call: TRBJ1-1; cdr3_aa: ASRIQGAVAEAF
d_call: TRBD2; clone_size: -; v_call: TRBV7-9; j_call: TRBJ2-2; cdr3_aa: ASSLDGREHTGELF
d_call: -; clone_size: -; v_call: TRBV20-1; j_call: TRBJ1-4; cdr3_aa: SAQAGGVDEKLF
d_call: -; clone_size: few; v_call: TRBV29-1; j_call: TRBJ1-1; cdr3_aa: SVKQVNTEAF
d_call: -; clone_size: many; v_call: TRBV28; j_call: TRBJ1-5; cdr3_aa: ASSLAGNNQPQH
d_call: TRBD1; clone_size: few; v_call: TRBV13; j_call: TRBJ1-1; cdr3_aa: ASRYRGMNTEAF
d_call: -; clone_size: -; v_call: TRBV7-9; j_call: TRBJ1-6; cdr3_aa: ASSPTASYNSPLH
d_call: -; clone_size: -; v_call: TRBV5-6; j_call: TRBJ1-2; cdr3_aa: ASSLARVPFGGANYGYT
d_call: -; clone_size: -; v_call: TRBV15; j_call: TRBJ1-5; cdr3_aa: ATSREAGNQPQH
d_call: TRBD2; clone_size: -; v_call: TRBV6-1; j_call: TRBJ2-5; cdr3_aa: ASSPPAGGAKETQY
d_call: -; clone_size: -; v_call: TRBV5-1; j_call: TRBJ1-1; cdr3_aa: ASSLPQAFGKNTEAF
d_call: -; clone_size: -; v_call: TRBV7-2; j_call: TRBJ2-2; cdr3_aa: ASSLDWDFCTGELF
d_call: -; clone_size: -; v_call: TRBV19; j_call: TRBJ1-2; cdr3_aa: ATKKGDPPNYGYT
d_call: -; clone_size: few; v_call: TRBV20-1; j_call: TRBJ1-1; cdr3_aa: SAPKQGGNTEAF
d_call: -; clone_size: once; v_call: TRBV20-1; j_call: TRBJ1-4; cdr3_aa: SARAEGGNNEKLF
d_call: -; clone_size: -; v_call: TRBV6-5; j_call: TRBJ1-2; cdr3_aa: ASSYSARDGYT
d_call: -; clone_size: few; v_call: TRBV6-2/TRBV6-3; j_call: TRBJ1-1; cdr3_aa: ASSGGVSWDTEAF
d_call: -; clone_size: few; v_call: TRBV2; j_call: TRBJ2-7; cdr3_aa: ASSPRPLPSPEQY
d_call: -; clone_size: few; v_call: TRBV7-9; j_call: TRBJ2-5; cdr3_aa: ASSDDSQETQY
d_call: -; clone_size: -; v_call: TRBV5-6; j_call: TRBJ1-2; cdr3_aa: ASSRGGGAGT
d_call: TRBD2; clone_size: -; v_call: TRBV20-1; j_call: TRBJ2-7; cdr3_aa: SATGLAGSEQY
d_call: TRBD2; clone_size: -; v_call: TRBV20-1; j_call: TRBJ2-5; cdr3_aa: SAQILAGGLETQY
d_call: -; clone_size: many; v_call: TRBV5-1; j_call: TRBJ1-2; cdr3_aa: ASSPPTGYGYT
d_call: -; clone_size: many; v_call: TRBV6-1; j_call: TRBJ1-2; cdr3_aa: ASNKELYGYT
d_call: -; clone_size: -; v_call: TRBV15; j_call: TRBJ2-5; cdr3_aa: ATSRGSQGGFQETQY
d_call: TRBD2; clone_size: many; v_call: TRBV6-1; j_call: TRBJ2-5; cdr3_aa: ASSSGQAGGSETQY
d_call: -; clone_size: few; v_call: TRBV12-3/TRBV12-4; j_call: TRBJ1-5; cdr3_aa: ASTRLQGQPQH
d_call: TRBD2; clone_size: -; v_call: TRBV15; j_call: TRBJ2-7; cdr3_aa: ATSRDLRGRANYEQY
d_call: -; clone_size: few; v_call: TRBV5-1; j_call: TRBJ2-3; cdr3_aa: ASSVTSPTDTQY
d_call: -; clone_size: -; v_call: TRBV6-1; j_call: TRBJ1-2; cdr3_aa: ASSSGGISNYGYT